Listed below are T cell receptor beta chains from one sample, sequenced in a study of CD8+CD57+ T cells in acquired aplastic anemia. From the reads, TCRdb called clonotypes with MiXCR, one entry per CDR3 protein. Counted here are roughly 170,000 distinct CDR3 sequences, about 64% occurring once; the ten biggest clones make up 45% to 50%. The sequenced sample was sorted CD4+, CD8+, or CD8+CD57+ T cells (not recorded which) from PBMCs. The receptors here all came from a human donor in good health. Each CDR3 is given with its conserved first and last residue. The D gene is left open where the match is weak. Size is omitted from some rows. Given values are once, few, many or a class for expanded clones.

NA	TRBV11-2	TRBJ2-7	TRBD2	CASSRRLAGVYEQYF	TGTGCCAGCAGTCGACGACTAGCGGGAGTCTACGAGCAGTACTTC
NA	TRBV20-1	TRBJ2-7	NA	CSAGAVGWSYEQYF	TGCAGTGCTGGGGCTGTGGGTTGGTCCTACGAGCAGTACTTC
once	TRBV2	TRBJ2-2	TRBD1	CASSPGTGSTGELFF	TGTGCCAGCAGTCCTGGGACAGGGAGTACCGGGGAGCTGTTTTTT
few	TRBV19	TRBJ2-7	TRBD1	CASSTGTGLYEQYF	TGTGCCAGTAGTACCGGGACAGGGTTGTACGAGCAGTACTTC
NA	TRBV7-9	TRBJ1-5	NA	CASSLGGGTRDNQPQHF	TGTGCCAGCAGCTTAGGGGGAGGGACCAGAGACAATCAGCCCCAGCATTTT
NA	TRBV7-2	TRBJ1-3	NA	CASSWSRTPGNTIYF	TGTGCCAGCAGCTGGTCCCGTACTCCTGGAAACACCATATATTTT
NA	TRBV9	TRBJ2-7	TRBD2	CASSPGTSEYEQYF	TGTGCCAGCAGCCCTGGGACTAGTGAGTACGAGCAGTACTTC
NA	TRBV28	TRBJ2-7	NA	CASSLQGGYYGQYF	TGTGCCAGCAGTCTCCAAGGCGGCTACTACGGGCAGTACTTC
many	TRBV2	TRBJ1-2	NA	CASSGGIYGYTF	TGTGCCAGCAGTGGGGGGATCTATGGCTACACCTTC
many	TRBV5-6	TRBJ1-2	NA	CASSPPSGTLYGYTF	TGTGCCAGCAGCCCGCCCTCCGGGACACTCTATGGCTACACCTTC
NA	TRBV7-9	TRBJ1-3	NA	CASSLQGSGNTIYF	TGTGCCAGCAGCCTACAGGGTTCCGGAAACACCATATATTTT
NA	TRBV29-1	TRBJ2-3	NA	CSAVGGWTDTQYF	TGCAGCGCGGTAGGGGGTTGGACAGATACGCAGTATTTT
NA	TRBV29-1	TRBJ1-3	NA	CSISVWQGGNTIYF	TGCAGCATCTCGGTTTGGCAGGGAGGAAACACCATATATTTT
many	TRBV5-6	TRBJ2-7	NA	CASSLTGGDYEQYF	TGTGCCAGCAGCTTGACCGGGGGAGACTACGAGCAGTACTTC
few	TRBV7-8	TRBJ1-3	NA	CASSPWEPSSGNTIYF	TGTGCCAGCAGCCCCTGGGAGCCTAGCTCTGGAAACACCATATATTTT
NA	TRBV7-9	TRBJ2-2	NA	CASSQQGVAGELFF	TGTGCCAGCAGCCAGCAGGGTGTTGCCGGGGAGCTGTTTTTT
NA	TRBV20-1	TRBJ2-1	NA	CSTGVGGYNEQFF	TGCAGTACAGGGGTGGGGGGTTACAATGAGCAGTTCTTC
NA	TRBV20-1	TRBJ2-1	NA	CSARGGAQHNEQFF	TGCAGTGCTAGGGGGGGGGCGCAGCACAATGAGCAGTTCTTC
few	TRBV25-1	TRBJ2-7	NA	CASSEGGIGYEQYF	TGTGCCAGCAGTGAAGGCGGGATTGGGTACGAGCAGTACTTC
NA	TRBV29-1	TRBJ1-5	TRBD1	CSVTQVTGNQPQHF	TGCAGCGTGACCCAAGTGACAGGGAATCAGCCCCAGCATTTT
NA	TRBV7-8	TRBJ2-5	NA	CASSLDSPRKTQYF	TGTGCCAGCAGCTTAGATTCACCTCGGAAGACCCAGTACTTC
NA	TRBV10-2	TRBJ2-3	NA	CASSGGRGSTDTQYF	TGCGCCAGCAGTGGAGGTAGAGGTAGCACAGATACGCAGTATTTT
NA	TRBV10-3	TRBJ1-1	NA	CAISEFQETRPAFF	TGTGCCATCAGTGAGTTTCAGGAGACGAGGCCGGCTTTCTTT
NA	TRBV29-1	TRBJ2-1	TRBD1	CSVEHRGPGSYNEQFF	TGCAGCGTTGAACACAGGGGGCCCGGGTCGTACAATGAGCAGTTCTTC
many	TRBV9	TRBJ1-1	TRBD1	CASSVGGRGLGTEAFF	TGTGCCAGCAGCGTAGGGGGGAGGGGGCTGGGAACTGAAGCTTTCTTT
NA	TRBV12-3/TRBV12-4	TRBJ2-5	NA	CASSLYIRETQYF	TGTGCCAGCAGTTTATACATACGCGAGACCCAGTACTTC
NA	TRBV29-1	TRBJ1-5	TRBD1	CSVADPGQGGQPQHF	TGCAGCGTTGCAGACCCGGGACAGGGTGGGCAGCCCCAGCATTTT
NA	TRBV10-3	TRBJ2-7	TRBD1	CAIRTTGVAYEQYF	TGTGCCATCAGGACTACAGGGGTTGCCTACGAGCAGTACTTC
NA	TRBV10-3	TRBJ1-1	NA	CAISEPGAEAFF	TGTGCCATCAGTGAACCTGGGGCTGAAGCTTTCTTT
few	TRBV5-1	TRBJ2-3	NA	CASSFVAGPDTQYF	TGCGCCAGCAGCTTTGTTGCGGGCCCAGATACGCAGTATTTT
NA	TRBV20-1	TRBJ1-1	NA	CSAQPDGYTEAFF	TGCAGTGCTCAACCGGACGGCTACACTGAAGCTTTCTTT
few	TRBV20-1	TRBJ2-7	NA	CSALVAVRGEQYF	TGCAGTGCTCTCGTGGCTGTTCGGGGAGAGCAGTACTTC
NA	TRBV20-1	TRBJ2-1	NA	CSASEQFEQFF	TGCAGTGCTAGCGAGCAGTTCGAGCAGTTCTTC
few	TRBV29-1	TRBJ1-1	TRBD1	CSVSGGGTEAFF	TGCAGCGTATCAGGGGGTGGGACTGAAGCTTTCTTT
once	TRBV7-7	TRBJ2-3	NA	CASSLLARGPGTDTQYF	TGTGCTAGCAGCTTATTAGCTCGGGGACCTGGCACAGATACGCAGTATTTT
NA	TRBV10-3	TRBJ2-7	NA	CAIRERGGLSHEQYF	TGTGCCATCAGGGAGCGCGGAGGTCTTAGTCACGAGCAGTACTTC
NA	TRBV9	TRBJ1-1	NA	CASSVEPEGTEAFF	TGTGCCAGCAGCGTAGAACCAGAAGGGACTGAAGCTTTCTTT
many	TRBV11-2	TRBJ1-2	TRBD1	CASSLDPGQGDGYTF	TGTGCCAGCAGCTTAGATCCGGGACAGGGAGATGGCTACACCTTC
NA	TRBV7-9	TRBJ2-3	TRBD2	CASSSLGLAGAGADTQYF	TGTGCCAGCAGCTCGCTGGGACTAGCGGGAGCGGGGGCAGATACGCAGTATTTT
many	TRBV5-1	TRBJ2-1	NA	CASSLEGNEQFF	TGTGCCAGCAGCTTAGAGGGCAATGAGCAGTTCTTC
NA	TRBV7-3	TRBJ2-1	TRBD2	CASSRGLAGYNEQFF	TGTGCCAGCAGCCGGGGACTAGCGGGGTACAATGAGCAGTTCTTC
many	TRBV7-9	TRBJ2-1	TRBD2	CASSLASGTSLIGEQFF	TGTGCCAGCAGCTTAGCCTCCGGGACTAGCTTAATAGGTGAGCAGTTCTTC
NA	TRBV5-1	TRBJ1-2	NA	CASSPAGNGYTF	TGCGCCAGCAGCCCGGCGGGGAATGGCTACACCTTC
many	TRBV12-3/TRBV12-4	TRBJ2-7	TRBD1	CASSFEGTGVNEQYF	TGTGCCAGCAGTTTCGAGGGGACAGGGGTCAACGAGCAGTACTTC
NA	TRBV6-5	TRBJ2-7	TRBD2	CASSYSGEGREQYF	TGTGCCAGCAGTTACTCAGGGGAGGGCAGGGAGCAGTACTTC
NA	TRBV6-4	TRBJ2-5	NA	CASSDGSTQETQYF	TGTGCCAGCAGTGACGGGAGCACCCAAGAGACCCAGTACTTC
NA	TRBV7-2	TRBJ2-7	NA	CASSLWGGYEQYF	TGTGCCAGCAGCCTATGGGGAGGCTACGAGCAGTACTTC
NA	TRBV19	TRBJ2-7	NA	CASSTIGRSSSYEQYF	TGTGCCAGTAGTACCATCGGACGGAGTAGCTCCTACGAGCAGTACTTC
NA	TRBV7-9	TRBJ1-2	NA	CASSHTSDRSNYGYTF	TGTGCCAGCAGCCACACCTCGGACAGATCTAACTATGGCTACACCTTC
few	TRBV3-1	TRBJ1-6	TRBD1	CASRGTGGGSPLHF	TGTGCCAGCAGAGGGACAGGGGGTGGTTCACCCCTCCACTTT
NA	TRBV7-9	TRBJ2-7	NA	CASSRSINYEQYF	TGTGCCAGCTCCAGGTCGATTAACTACGAGCAGTACTTC